The clone carrying this T cell receptor beta chain was found a few times. The target antigen is unknown. MiXCR, run by TCRdb on the RT-PCR reads, gives a single entry per CDR3 protein. The sample holds approximately 530,000 distinct CDR3 sequences, around 7.9% seen once. Trimming removed 1 base from V and 0 bases from J, with 15 bases in between. The germline V gene encodes CDR1 SGHDN and CDR2 FVKESK. The CDR3 is 17 amino acids. This entry comes from a study of response to subunit inactivated influenza vaccine. Broader study findings: Seasonal influenza vaccination, on each occasion, was suggested by the authors to recruit few new T cells.

The input for sequencing was PBMCs from blood, taken less than 25 months after vaccination. The receptor was isolated from a man aged 45 to 70 who received an inactivated influenza vaccine. V usage is TRBV14 and J usage is TRBJ1-1; D is perhaps TRBD1 (5 bases). The CDR3 region is CASSQAVGGNLNTEAFF. The CDR3 bases are TGTGCCAGCAGCCAAGCGGTCGGGGGAAATTTGAACACTGAAGCTTTCTTT. Supplemented by reference TRBV14 and TRBJ1-1, the full variable domain reads EAGVTQFPSHSVIEKGQTVTLRCDPISGHDNLYWYRRVMGKEIKFLLHFVKESKQDESGMPNNRFLAERTGGTYSTLKVQPAELEDSGVYFCASSQAVGGNLNTEAFFGQGTRLTVV.